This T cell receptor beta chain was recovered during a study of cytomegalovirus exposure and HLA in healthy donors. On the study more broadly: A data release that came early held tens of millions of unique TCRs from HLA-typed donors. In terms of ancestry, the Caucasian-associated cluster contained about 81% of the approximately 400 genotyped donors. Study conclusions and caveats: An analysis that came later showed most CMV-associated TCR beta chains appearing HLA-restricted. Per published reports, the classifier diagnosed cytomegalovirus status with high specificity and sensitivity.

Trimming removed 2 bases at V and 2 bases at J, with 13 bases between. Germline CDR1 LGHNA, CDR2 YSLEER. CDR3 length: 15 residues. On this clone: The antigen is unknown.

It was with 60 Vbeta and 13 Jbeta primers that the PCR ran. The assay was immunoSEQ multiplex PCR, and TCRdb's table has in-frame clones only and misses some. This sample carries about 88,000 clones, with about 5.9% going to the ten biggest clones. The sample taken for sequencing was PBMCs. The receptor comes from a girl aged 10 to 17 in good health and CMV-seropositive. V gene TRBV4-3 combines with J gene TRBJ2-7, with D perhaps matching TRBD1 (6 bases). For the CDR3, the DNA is TGCGCCAGCAGCCAATCAGGGGATAGGACCTACGAGCAGTACTTC. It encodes CASSQSGDRTYEQYF.